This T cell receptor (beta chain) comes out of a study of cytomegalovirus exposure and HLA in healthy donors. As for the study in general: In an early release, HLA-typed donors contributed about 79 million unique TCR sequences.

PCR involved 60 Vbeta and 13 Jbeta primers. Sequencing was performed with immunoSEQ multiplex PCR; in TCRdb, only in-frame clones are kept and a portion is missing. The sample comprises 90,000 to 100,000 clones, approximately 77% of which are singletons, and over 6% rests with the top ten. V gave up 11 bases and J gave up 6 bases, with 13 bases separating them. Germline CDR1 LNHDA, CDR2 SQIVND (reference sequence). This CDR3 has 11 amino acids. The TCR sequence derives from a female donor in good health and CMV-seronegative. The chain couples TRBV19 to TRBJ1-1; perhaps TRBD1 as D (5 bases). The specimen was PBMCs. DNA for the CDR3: TGTGCCGCAAGCAAGGGGCCTGAAGCTTTCTTT. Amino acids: CAASKGPEAFF.